This T cell receptor (beta chain) derives from a study of blood T cell repertoires in COVID-19. Study-wide context: From T cells, B-cell-depleted T cells, or PBMCs came the material, which was cDNA or gDNA.

The CDR3 sequence is 21 residues long. Germline CDR1 LGHNA, CDR2 YNFKEQ. Trimming took 1 base from V and 2 from J; bases not matched to a gene: 18. In terms of age and location, participants ranged from roughly 18 to 90 years and lived in around 22 US areas. Each recovered donor of Cohort 3 presented with two negative PCRs, clearance, or symptom resolution. Per the study methods: Quantification of nucleated cells was approximated via reference gene primer amplification. The table came from immunoSEQ multiplex PCR; TCRdb's copy has only in-frame clones and leaves some out. The V and J calls and clone size were taken over from that table, and D and trimming were inferred from the DNA. The profile shows over 350,000 clones, more than 75% of them singletons.

Sequencing was done on a sample of PBMCs or T cells enriched from blood (not recorded which). The receptor's source is a woman aged 50 to 60 who had recovered from COVID-19. This sequence joins TRBV4-2 and TRBJ2-1, with 9 positions matching TRBD2. CDR3 bases: TGTGCCAGCAGCCAAGGGGTGGGAGGGCTAGCGGGGTTCTCAACCTACAATGAGCAGTTCTTC. This codes for CASSQGVGGLAGFSTYNEQFF.